A selection of T cell receptor beta chains follows, all from one sample in a study of blood T cell repertoires in COVID-19. The method was immunoSEQ multiplex PCR; TCRdb's version includes in-frame clones alone and lacks a portion of them. The top ten clones hold around an eighth of a sample with roughly 4,700 clones, over 75% of them seen once. Specimen: peripheral blood. All receptors derive from a man in his sixties or seventies with active COVID-19. The CDR3 runs from the conserved cysteine through the conserved F or W. The D gene is left open where the match is weak. Clone sizes are given selectively: once, few, many, or a class where the clone is expanded.

J	size	D	V	CDR3	DNA
TRBJ1-6	-	-	TRBV18	CASSPQGESYNSPLHF	TGTGCCAGCTCACCACAGGGGGAGTCCTATAATTCACCCCTCCACTTT
TRBJ2-7	-	TRBD2	TRBV7-8	CASSRLAGGPYEQYF	TGTGCCAGCAGCCGATTAGCGGGGGGACCCTACGAGCAGTACTTC
TRBJ2-2	-	TRBD2	TRBV6-6	CASRPSGGTGELFF	TGTGCCAGCAGACCTAGCGGGGGCACCGGGGAGCTGTTTTTT
TRBJ1-6	-	-	TRBV6-5	CASTSWASNSPLHF	TGTGCCAGCACCAGCTGGGCTTCCAATTCACCCCTCCACTTT
TRBJ2-6	-	-	TRBV30	CACPRRGSGANVLTF	TGTGCCTGCCCGAGGCGAGGCTCTGGGGCCAACGTCCTGACTTTC
TRBJ2-7	-	-	TRBV15	CATSRDRASYEQYF	TGTGCCACCAGCAGAGACAGGGCAAGCTACGAGCAGTACTTC
TRBJ1-4	-	-	TRBV29-1	CSGGGGPTNEKLFF	TGCAGCGGCGGTGGAGGGCCGACTAATGAAAAACTGTTTTTT
TRBJ1-2	few	-	TRBV4-1	CASSRRTGYTF	TGCGCCAGCAGCCGGAGAACTGGCTACACCTTC
TRBJ2-3	few	-	TRBV10-1	CASSESGRGLRDTQYF	TGCGCCAGCAGTGAGTCTGGTAGGGGACTTCGAGATACGCAGTATTTT
TRBJ2-5	-	TRBD2	TRBV3-1/TRBV3-2	CASNRAGGFGETQYF	TGTGCCAGCAACCGAGCGGGGGGGTTCGGGGAGACCCAGTACTTC
TRBJ2-1	-	-	TRBV13	CASSLGGGRGFYNEQFF	TGTGCCAGCAGCTTAGGAGGTGGTCGGGGGTTCTACAATGAGCAGTTCTTC
TRBJ2-2	-	-	TRBV28	CASEGTSSLFF	TGTGCCAGCGAGGGTACTAGCTCGCTGTTTTTT
TRBJ1-5	-	-	TRBV19	CASSIESGGQPQHF	TGTGCCAGTAGTATAGAGTCCGGCGGTCAGCCCCAGCATTTT
TRBJ1-2	-	-	TRBV3-1/TRBV3-2	CASSQVRADYGYTF	TGTGCCAGCAGCCAAGTCAGGGCGGACTATGGCTACACCTTC
TRBJ2-5	-	-	TRBV4-3	CASSQGISQETQYF	TGCGCCAGCAGCCAAGGTATTAGCCAAGAGACCCAGTACTTC
TRBJ2-7	few	-	TRBV24-1	CATSEGTAAGEQYF	TGTGCCACCAGCGAAGGGACTGCGGCTGGCGAGCAGTACTTC
TRBJ1-2	-	TRBD1	TRBV28	CASTLGGQGEVYGYTF	TGTGCCAGCACCCTGGGTGGACAGGGGGAGGTCTATGGCTACACCTTC
TRBJ2-1	-	-	TRBV7-2	CASSLDPSSYNEQFF	TGTGCCAGCAGCTTAGATCCGAGCTCCTACAATGAGCAGTTCTTC
TRBJ1-2	few	-	TRBV5-1	CASSTSRGQNYGYTF	TGCGCCAGCAGCACCTCCCGTGGGCAAAACTATGGCTACACCTTC
TRBJ1-3	medium-sized	-	TRBV13	CASSLSESGNTIYF	TGTGCCAGCAGCTTATCAGAAAGTGGAAACACCATATATTTT
TRBJ1-5	-	-	TRBV15	CATSRTAGGNQPQHF	TGTGCCACCAGCCGGACAGCCGGTGGCAATCAGCCCCAGCATTTT
TRBJ2-7	-	-	TRBV4-3	CASSQAYGDGYEQYF	TGCGCCAGCAGCCAAGCCTACGGAGATGGATACGAGCAGTACTTC
TRBJ2-7	-	-	TRBV7-6	CASSGATFEQYF	TGTGCCAGCAGCGGCGCGACTTTCGAGCAGTACTTC
TRBJ1-2	-	TRBD1	TRBV7-2	CASSERTGEGNGYTF	TGTGCCAGCAGCGAACGGACAGGGGAGGGAAATGGCTACACCTTC
TRBJ2-7	-	-	TRBV5-6	CASSSGVSFEQYF	TGTGCCAGCAGCTCAGGGGTCTCCTTCGAGCAGTACTTC
TRBJ1-5	-	-	TRBV28	CASSLSPDRLWNQPQHF	TGTGCCAGCAGCTTGAGTCCCGACAGACTTTGGAATCAGCCCCAGCATTTT
TRBJ1-3	-	-	TRBV3-1/TRBV3-2	CASSQLPDSSGNTIYF	TGTGCCAGCAGCCAGCTTCCAGACAGTTCTGGAAACACCATATATTTT
TRBJ1-2	-	TRBD1	TRBV18	CASSLSGTGSMQAGYTF	TGTGCCAGCTCACTATCCGGGACAGGGAGTATGCAGGCTGGCTACACCTTC
TRBJ2-1	-	TRBD1	TRBV28	CASSRMTGGSYNEQFF	TGTGCCAGCAGTCGCATGACAGGGGGCTCCTACAATGAGCAGTTCTTC